The next 32 T cell receptor beta chains were all read from a single sample in a study of T-cell memory formation after mild COVID-19. A single record per CDR3 protein comes from TCRdb applying MiXCR to the 5' RACE reads. The sample yields 350,000 to 450,000 distinct CDR3 sequences, 25% to 30% seen once. Sequencing used PBMCs or a T cell subset sorted from them (not recorded which). These TCRs come from an adult woman who had mild COVID-19 (a few samples of this study predate the infection). Cell type and time point are not known.

The V call is TRBV20-1, the J call TRBJ2-5, with 8 bases identical to TRBD2. The germline CDR1 and CDR2 sequences are DFQATT and SNEGSKA (reference sequence). V was clipped by 1 base and J by 3 bases; unmatched bases: 1. This CDR3 contains 13 residues. The CDR3 loop reads CSARALAEETQYF. Here the CDR3 DNA reads TGCAGTGCTAGAGCACTAGCGGAAGAGACCCAGTACTTC.

This clonotype was observed a handful of times. This sequence joins TRBV11-1 and TRBJ2-1, with TRBD2 matching over 8 bases. The V gene's germline CDR1 is SGHAT and CDR2 FQDESV (reference sequence). J gave up 10 bases and V 1 base, and 6 bases lay outside the gene matches. The CDR3 consists of 14 residues. The CDR3 here is CASSLGTGTREQFF. The CDR3 region has the DNA TGTGCCAGCAGCTTAGGGACCGGGACTAGAGAGCAGTTCTTC.

This clonotype was seen more than once but under ten times. The chain has TRBV30 and TRBJ2-1; D could derive from TRBD1 or TRBD2 (5 bases each). Germline V lookup: CDR1 GTSNPN, CDR2 SVGIG (reference sequence). The CDR3 contains 14 residues. Trimming took off 6 bases at V and 6 bases at J, with 18 bases between the two ends. The CDR3 protein is CACGRTRGRNEQFF. DNA of the CDR3: TGTGCCTGCGGTAGGACGAGGGGACGCAATGAGCAGTTCTTC.

This chain uses TRBV7-8 with TRBJ2-7, with TRBD1 matching 9 bases. This CDR3 is built from 14 residues. Germline-derived CDR1 and CDR2 are SGHVS and FQNEAQ. V was pared by 5 bases and J by 7 bases, with 9 bases of the junction left unmatched. DNA of the CDR3: TGTGCCAGCAGCCCCCGGACAGGGGCCGGGGAGCAGTACTTC. Translated, it gives CASSPRTGAGEQYF.

This chain joins TRBV6-2 or TRBV6-3 and TRBJ1-3, with TRBD1 matching over 7 bases. The V and J ends lost 5 bases and 0 bases, in that order; junction bases with no gene match: 4. Germline assignment: CDR1 MNHEY and CDR2 SVGEGT. This CDR3 is 15 amino acids long. CDR3 loop: CASSRQGSSGNTIYF. CDR3 sequence (DNA): TGTGCCAGCAGTCGACAGGGCAGCTCTGGAAACACCATATATTTT.

The chain uses TRBV6-2 or TRBV6-3 and TRBJ2-7; D gene unclear. Germline V gene data show CDR1 as MNHEY and CDR2 as SVGEGT. The V and J ends lost 3 bases and 1 base respectively, with 7 bases between them. The CDR3 contains 13 residues. CDR3 residues: CASSYGQSYEQYF. CDR3 DNA sequence: TGTGCCAGCAGTTATGGGCAGTCCTACGAGCAGTACTTC.

The J gene is TRBJ2-7, the V gene TRBV27; 10 nucleotides align to TRBD1. Germline V gene data show CDR1 as MNHEY and CDR2 as SMNVEV (reference sequence). This CDR3 contains 14 residues. V was pared by 2 bases and J by 5 bases, with 3 bases of the junction left unmatched. The CDR3 coding sequence is TGTGCCAGCAGTTTACGACAGGGGGCCAACGAGCAGTACTTC. This translates into CASSLRQGANEQYF.

In this sample, this clonotype turned up a few times. The V and J genes are TRBV5-1 and TRBJ2-1; no firm D call. There are 14 residues in the CDR3. Germline values: CDR1 SGHRS, CDR2 YFSETQ. Trimming removed 0 bases at V and 5 bases at J, with 9 bases between. The CDR3 DNA sequence: TGCGCCAGCAGCTTGGAATACAGAAACAATGAGCAGTTCTTC. It translates to CASSLEYRNNEQFF.

This clonotype was counted between two and nine times. The chain carries TRBV4-2 and TRBJ1-4, with D tentatively TRBD1 (6 bases). V lost 0 bases and J 6 bases, leaving 20 bases between the germline ends. The CDR3 covers 18 residues. Germline CDR1 and CDR2: LGHNA and YNFKEQ. DNA for the CDR3: TGTGCCAGCAGCCAAGATATCGCCCCGGGGGGCGTAGATGAAAAACTGTTTTTT. It encodes CASSQDIAPGGVDEKLFF.

The chain recombines TRBV9 with TRBJ1-4; D may be TRBD1 (5 bases). Trimming shortened V by 3 bases and J by 7 bases, and 13 bases separated the two germline ends. CDR1 and CDR2 from the germline V gene are SGDLS and YYNGEE. This CDR3 is 14 amino acids long. The CDR3 is CASSEGTRGEKLFF. DNA of the CDR3: TGTGCCAGCAGCGAAGGGACGAGGGGTGAAAAACTGTTTTTT.

This clonotype appeared a few times. This sequence joins TRBV7-9 and TRBJ2-5; D gene ambiguous. Germline loops: CDR1 SEHNR, CDR2 FQNEAQ (reference sequence). The CDR3 contains 11 residues. Trimming cost V 9 bases and J 5 bases, with 10 bases left between them. CDR3 nucleotide sequence: TGTGCCAGTGGGATTACGGAGACCCAGTACTTC. Its protein is CASGITETQYF.

This clonotype was detected only a few times. V is TRBV6-2 or TRBV6-3 and J is TRBJ2-2; tentative D call: TRBD1 (6 bases). Trimming stripped 7 bases from V and 6 bases from J, with 12 bases between. The V gene's germline CDR1 is MNHEY and CDR2 SVGEGT. The CDR3 is 13 amino acids. CDR3 in DNA: TGTGCCAGCATTCGGACAGTATCCGGGGAGCTGTTTTTT. This codes for CASIRTVSGELFF.

In DNA form, the CDR3 reads TGTGCCAGCAGCGACGCCATGGGGACTAGCGGGAGGAATGAGCAGTTCTTC. It encodes CASSDAMGTSGRNEQFF. The chain couples TRBV9 to TRBJ2-1; 15 bases line up with TRBD2. The CDR3 runs to 17 residues. Trimming took 3 bases from V and 7 from J; bases not matched to a gene: 8. CDR1 SGDLS and CDR2 YYNGEE come from the germline V gene. The variable domain in full, with the rest retrieved from reference TRBV9 and TRBJ2-1, is DSGVTQTPKHLITATGQRVTLRCSPRSGDLSVYWYQQSLDQGLQFLIQYYNGEERAKGNILERFSAQQFPDLHSELNLSSLELGDSALYFCASSDAMGTSGRNEQFFGPGTRLTVL.

The chain combines TRBV5-4 with TRBJ2-1; tentatively, D is TRBD2 (6 bases). CDR1 SGHNT and CDR2 YYREEE come from the germline V gene (reference sequence). V shed 2 bases and J shed 6 bases, with 15 bases lying between them. The CDR3 length is 15 residues. CDR3 in DNA: TGTGCCAGCAGCTTCCGGGACTTTAAGATCAATGAGCAGTTCTTC. This codes for CASSFRDFKINEQFF.

The table lists this clonotype with a few counts. The V gene is TRBV6-5, the J gene TRBJ1-4; 8 bases align to TRBD1. The CDR3 totals 16 residues. V lost 5 bases, J lost 7 bases, and 12 bases stayed unmatched. The germline CDR1 and CDR2 sequences are MNHEY and SVGAGI. For the CDR3, the DNA is TGTGCCAGCAGTCACCGTCTTAGGACAGGGTCTGAAAAACTGTTTTTT. Its protein is CASSHRLRTGSEKLFF.

This clonotype has a handful of counts. The CDR3 sequence: CASSFDKGKADIQYF. The CDR3 nucleotides read TGTGCCAGCAGCTTTGATAAGGGGAAAGCGGACATTCAGTACTTC. The chain has TRBV5-5 and TRBJ2-4; D may match TRBD1 or TRBD2 (5 bases each). This CDR3 has 15 residues. The V gene lost 2 bases and the J gene lost 8 bases, with 17 bases spanning the gap. The germline V gene encodes CDR1 SGHKS and CDR2 YYEKEE (reference sequence).

This clonotype has only a few counts. The chain carries TRBV20-1 and TRBJ2-1; no clear D gene. Germline CDR1 DFQATT, CDR2 SNEGSKA (reference sequence). Trimming shortened V by 0 bases and J by 3 bases, and 9 bases separated the two germline ends. There are 14 residues in the CDR3. The CDR3 region has the DNA TGCAGTGCTAGAGATGAGGCAGGCTACAATGAGCAGTTCTTC. Translation gives CSARDEAGYNEQFF.

This clonotype turned up a few times. This may arise from a read error, as a much more abundant clone is one base away. The genes are TRBV4-3 and TRBJ2-7; D not resolved. The CDR3 is 12 amino acids. The V end lost 0 bases, the J end lost 4 bases, and 4 bases lay between the germline ends. Per the germline V gene, CDR1 is LGHNA and CDR2 is YSLEER. CDR3 in amino acids: CASSQDRYEQYF. Here the CDR3 DNA reads TGCGCCAGCAGCCAAGATCGGTACGAGCAGTACTTC.

This sequence joins TRBV20-1 and TRBJ2-1; 9 bases agree with TRBD2. Germline CDR1 DFQATT, CDR2 SNEGSKA (reference sequence). The J segment lost 7 bases and the V segment lost 6 bases, leaving 7 bases of the junction unmatched. This CDR3 region has 13 residues. The DNA for the CDR3 is TGCAGTGCGGGACTAGCCTGGGGGAATGAGCAGTTCTTC. Its translation is CSAGLAWGNEQFF.

The chain employs TRBV5-1 and TRBJ1-2; TRBD1 is a possible D gene (5 bases). CDR3 length equals 15 residues. V lost 1 base, J lost 6 bases, and 16 bases lay in between. In germline, CDR1 is SGHRS, CDR2 YFSETQ. The CDR3 loop reads CASSLNPGNPDGYTF. The CDR3 coding sequence is TGCGCCAGCAGCTTGAATCCAGGGAACCCCGATGGCTACACCTTC. The complete variable domain, with remaining parts taken from reference TRBV5-1 and TRBJ1-2, reads KAGVTQTPRYLIKTRGQQVTLSCSPISGHRSVSWYQQTPGQGLQFLFEYFSETQRNKGNFPGRFSGRQFSNSRSEMNVSTLELGDSALYLCASSLNPGNPDGYTFGSGTRLTVV.

This clonotype came up a few times. This chain links TRBV25-1 with TRBJ2-7; TRBD1 might be the D (6 bases). CDR3 length: 14 residues. V was trimmed by 0 bases and J by 3 bases, leaving 9 bases between them. Germline CDR1 MGHDK, CDR2 SYGVNS. The CDR3 here is CASSEYLQGYEQYF. The CDR3 bases are TGTGCCAGCAGTGAATATCTACAGGGCTACGAGCAGTACTTC.

This clonotype turned up a few times. V and J are TRBV7-8 and TRBJ2-7, with 7 bases lining up with TRBD1. Trimming cost V 5 bases and J 3 bases; bases outside gene matches: 10. This CDR3 comprises 15 residues. Germline CDR1 and CDR2: SGHVS and FQNEAQ. The CDR3 sequence is CASSPPIGGFYEQYF. Here the CDR3 DNA reads TGTGCCAGCAGCCCACCAATAGGGGGCTTCTACGAGCAGTACTTC.

The chain recombines TRBV21-1 with TRBJ2-7; the table gives TRBD1 as D, unverified against the DNA. TRBV21-1 is an annotated pseudogene. CDR3 size: 10 residues. The chain's CDR3 is CASSKGGQYF. As DNA, the CDR3 is TGTGCCAGCAGCAAGGGGGGGCAGTACTTC.

The rearrangement links TRBV7-2 to TRBJ2-3; tentative D call: TRBD2 (6 bases). This CDR3 contains 14 residues. Per the germline V gene, CDR1 is SGHTA and CDR2 is FQGNSA. The V end lost 8 bases, the J end lost 0 bases, and 12 bases lay between the germline ends. CDR3 DNA: TGTGCCAGCGCCTGGGACTTTAGCACAGATACGCAGTATTTT. Its protein is CASAWDFSTDTQYF. The variable domain in full, with the rest retrieved from reference TRBV7-2 and TRBJ2-3, is GAGVSQSPSNKVTEKGKDVELRCDPISGHTALYWYRQSLGQGLEFLIYFQGNSAPDKSGLPSDRFSAERTGGSVSTLTIQRTQQEDSAVYLCASAWDFSTDTQYFGPGTRLTVL.

The chain combines TRBV7-1 with TRBJ1-3, with D possibly TRBD1 on 5 matching bases. TRBV7-1 is treated as an ORF (open reading frame) with a function not yet certain. The CDR3 covers 13 residues. Trimming stripped 5 bases from V and 5 bases from J, with 10 bases between. The CDR3 DNA follows: TGTGCCAGCAGCCTGGGACCGAGAAACACCATATATTTT. Translating gives CASSLGPRNTIYF.

This clonotype has just a few counts. The chain couples TRBV20-1 to TRBJ2-3; D remains unclear. There are 17 residues in the CDR3. V was trimmed by 5 bases and J by 2 bases, leaving 23 bases between them. Germline CDR1 is DFQATT and CDR2 is SNEGSKA (reference sequence). This CDR3 reads CSASRPRTSTHTDTQYF. CDR3 DNA sequence: TGCAGTGCTTCCAGACCCCGCACCAGCACACACACAGATACGCAGTATTTT.

This sequence joins TRBV15 and TRBJ2-6; D call uncertain. V lost 0 bases and J 2 bases, leaving 5 bases between the germline ends. CDR1 and CDR2 (germline): LNHNV, YYDKDF (reference sequence). This CDR3 spans 15 amino acids. CDR3 region: CATSREVAGANVLTF. In nucleotides, the CDR3 is TGTGCCACCAGCAGAGAGGTAGCTGGGGCCAACGTCCTGACTTTC.

The chain couples TRBV12-3 or TRBV12-4 to TRBJ1-1; possible D gene TRBD1, 5 bases. The CDR3 length is 17 residues. V gave up 3 bases and J gave up 3 bases, with 20 bases separating them. CDR3 loop: CASSLGRASNGDTEAFF. Here the CDR3 DNA reads TGTGCCAGCAGTTTGGGCAGGGCGTCGAATGGGGACACTGAAGCTTTCTTT.

The chain employs TRBV18 and TRBJ2-7; 9 bases are shared with TRBD1. V shed 3 bases and J 5 bases; nucleotides not matched to a gene: 5. Germline V CDR1 and CDR2: KGHSH, LQKENI. This CDR3 comprises 14 residues. The CDR3 DNA reads TGTGCCAGCTCACCCTCGGACAGGGGTAACGAGCAGTACTTC. Its protein is CASSPSDRGNEQYF.

This clonotype has just a few counts. V usage is TRBV7-2 and J usage is TRBJ2-2; no firm D call. Germline loops: CDR1 SGHTA, CDR2 FQGNSA. The CDR3 is 12 amino acids. Trimming removed 5 bases at V and 7 bases at J, with 8 bases between. The CDR3 region has the DNA TGTGCCAGCAGCCGAATCAACGGGGAGCTGTTTTTT. It is translated as CASSRINGELFF.

This chain joins TRBV24-1 and TRBJ2-3; 13 bases agree with TRBD2. The germline V gene encodes CDR1 KGHDR and CDR2 SFDVKD. This CDR3 spans 18 amino acids. V shed 4 bases, J shed 2 bases, and the junction held 8 bases outside the gene matches. The CDR3 bases are TGTGCCACCAGTGACCCTGGACTAGCGGGGGCCGACACAGATACGCAGTATTTT. Amino acids: CATSDPGLAGADTDTQYF.

J is TRBJ2-1 and V is TRBV7-9; 7 bases are shared with TRBD1. Germline V gives CDR1 SEHNR, CDR2 FQNEAQ (reference sequence). The CDR3 is 18 residues long. Trimming removed 0 bases from V and 7 bases from J; junction bases left unmatched: 15. In DNA, the CDR3 is TGTGCCAGCAGCTTAGCAAGCGTCCGGGACAGCTTCGGAAATGAGCAGTTCTTC. Its translation: CASSLASVRDSFGNEQFF.